This T cell receptor beta chain came from a study of response to subunit inactivated influenza vaccine. TCRdb processed the RT-PCR reads anew with MiXCR; each CDR3 protein has one entry. The table includes 500,000 to 550,000 distinct CDR3 sequences, 7.6% detected once. General study results and limits: Each seasonal flu vaccination may recruit only limited new T cells, authors suggested.

There are 13 residues in the CDR3. V was pared by 7 bases and J by 4 bases, with 14 bases between. Germline V lookup: CDR1 SGHRS, CDR2 YFSETQ. Comment on this clonotype: The antigen is undetermined.

The chain employs TRBV5-1 and TRBJ2-5; D possibly uses TRBD1 or TRBD2 (6 bases each). Specimen: PBMCs from blood, collected around 25 months after vaccination. The receptor was isolated from a man aged 50-75 years who received an inactivated influenza vaccine. The CDR3 protein is CASRRGLAETQYF. CDR3 bases: TGCGCCAGCCGCAGGGGACTGGCAGAGACCCAGTACTTC.